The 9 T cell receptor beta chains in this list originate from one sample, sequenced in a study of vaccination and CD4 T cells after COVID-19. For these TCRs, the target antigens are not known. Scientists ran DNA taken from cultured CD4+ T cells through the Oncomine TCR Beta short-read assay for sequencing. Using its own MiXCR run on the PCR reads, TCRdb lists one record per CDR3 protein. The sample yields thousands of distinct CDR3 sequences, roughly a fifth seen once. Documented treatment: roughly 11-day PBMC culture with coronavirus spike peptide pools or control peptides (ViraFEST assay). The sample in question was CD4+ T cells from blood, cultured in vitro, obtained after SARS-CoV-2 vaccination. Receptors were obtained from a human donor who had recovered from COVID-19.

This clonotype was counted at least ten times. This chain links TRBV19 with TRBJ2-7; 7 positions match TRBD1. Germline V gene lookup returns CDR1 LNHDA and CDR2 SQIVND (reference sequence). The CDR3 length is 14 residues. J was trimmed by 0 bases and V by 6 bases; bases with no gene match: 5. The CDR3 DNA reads TGTGCCAGTAGCCCTAGACAGGGCTCCTACGAGCAGTACTTC. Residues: CASSPRQGSYEQYF.

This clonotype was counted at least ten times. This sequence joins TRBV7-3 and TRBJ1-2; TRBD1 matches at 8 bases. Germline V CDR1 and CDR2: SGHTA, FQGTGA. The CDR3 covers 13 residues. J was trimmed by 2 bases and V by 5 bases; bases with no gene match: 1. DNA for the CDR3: TGTGCCAGCAGCCGACAGGGGAACTATGGCTACACCTTC. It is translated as CASSRQGNYGYTF.

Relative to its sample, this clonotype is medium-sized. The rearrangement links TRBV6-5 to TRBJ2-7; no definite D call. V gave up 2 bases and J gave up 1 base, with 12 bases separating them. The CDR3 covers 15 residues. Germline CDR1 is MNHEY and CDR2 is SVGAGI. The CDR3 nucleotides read TGTGCCAGCAGTTACATCCAGGACGGATCCTACGAGCAGTACTTC. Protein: CASSYIQDGSYEQYF.

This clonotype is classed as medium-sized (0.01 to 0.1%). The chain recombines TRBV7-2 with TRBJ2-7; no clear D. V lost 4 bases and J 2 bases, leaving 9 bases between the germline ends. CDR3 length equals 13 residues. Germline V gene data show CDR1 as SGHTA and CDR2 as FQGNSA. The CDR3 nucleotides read TGTGCCAGCAGCTCCGGCGACCCCTACGAGCAGTACTTC. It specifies CASSSGDPYEQYF.

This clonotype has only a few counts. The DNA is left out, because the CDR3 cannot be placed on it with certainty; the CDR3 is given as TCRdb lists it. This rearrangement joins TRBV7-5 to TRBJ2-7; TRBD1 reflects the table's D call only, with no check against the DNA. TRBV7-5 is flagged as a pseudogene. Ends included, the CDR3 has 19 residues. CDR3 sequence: CISVSEVRGGQAQIYEQYF.

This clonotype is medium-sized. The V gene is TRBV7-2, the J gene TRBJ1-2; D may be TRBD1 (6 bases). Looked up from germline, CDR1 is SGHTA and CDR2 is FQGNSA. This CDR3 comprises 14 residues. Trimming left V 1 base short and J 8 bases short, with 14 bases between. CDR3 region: CASSLGPGAKGYTF. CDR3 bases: TGTGCCAGCAGCTTAGGTCCGGGGGCTAAAGGCTACACCTTC.

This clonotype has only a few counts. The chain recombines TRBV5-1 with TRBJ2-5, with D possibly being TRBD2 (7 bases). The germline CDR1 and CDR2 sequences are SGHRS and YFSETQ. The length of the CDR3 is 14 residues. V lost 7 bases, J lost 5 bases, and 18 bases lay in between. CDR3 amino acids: CASATGGGQETQYF. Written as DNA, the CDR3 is TGCGCCAGCGCTACTGGGGGGGGCCAGGAGACCCAGTACTTC.

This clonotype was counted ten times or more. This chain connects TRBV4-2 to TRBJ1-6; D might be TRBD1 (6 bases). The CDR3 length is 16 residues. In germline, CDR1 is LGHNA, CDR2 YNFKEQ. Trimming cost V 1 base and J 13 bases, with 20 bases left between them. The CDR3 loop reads CASSQGVATGHTPLHF. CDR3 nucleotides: TGTGCCAGCAGCCAAGGTGTCGCAACAGGGCATACCCCCCTCCACTTT.

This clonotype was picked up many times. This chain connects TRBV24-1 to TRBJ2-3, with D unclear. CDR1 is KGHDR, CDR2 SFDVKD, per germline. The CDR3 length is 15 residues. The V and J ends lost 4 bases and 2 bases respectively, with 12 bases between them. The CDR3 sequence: CATSDGRWITDTQYF. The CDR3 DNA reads TGTGCCACCAGTGACGGACGGTGGATCACAGATACGCAGTATTTT.